One T cell receptor beta chain is described in this entry. These data originate in a study of cytomegalovirus exposure and HLA in healthy donors. CDR1 is SGHNT and CDR2 is YYREEE in the germline V gene (reference sequence). The CDR3 contains 15 residues. Trimming stripped 4 bases from V and 0 bases from J, with 8 bases between. The PCR ran on 60 Vbeta and 13 Jbeta primers. The assay was immunoSEQ multiplex PCR, and TCRdb's table has in-frame clones only and misses some. This sample has 90,000 to 100,000 clones, with 55% to 70% found just once. The chain uses TRBV5-4 and TRBJ2-6; D call uncertain. This clonotype was sampled from a boy aged 5-17 years in good health and CMV-seropositive. Sequenced sample: PBMCs. CDR3 in amino acids: CASSEQISGANVLTF. The DNA of the CDR3 is TGTGCCAGCAGCGAACAGATCTCTGGGGCCAACGTCCTGACTTTC.